The entry below gives a single T cell receptor beta chain sequence along with its context. Antigen: not known. This record belongs to a study of OX40 agonist ivuxolimab in advanced cancers. Study observations and caveats: CD4+ and CD8+ T cells in blood underwent clonal expansion by week 6 at 0.1 to 3.0 mg/kg.

V shed 1 base and J 3 bases; nucleotides not matched to a gene: 4. Germline-derived CDR1 and CDR2 are SEHNR and FQNEAQ (reference sequence). This CDR3 is 15 amino acids long. The table came from immunoSEQ multiplex PCR; TCRdb's copy has only in-frame clones and leaves some out. The sample lists 40,000 to 50,000 clones, about four fifths occurring once. The chain recombines TRBV7-9 with TRBJ1-2; 8 bases fit TRBD1. The TCR comes from an adult with an advanced solid tumor such as melanoma, head and neck, liver or kidney cancer. This specimen was CD4+ or CD8+ T cells sorted from blood, taken in a trial of the OX40 agonist ivuxolimab. The CDR3 region has the DNA TGTGCCAGCAGCTTAGGACAGGGGAGAGACTATGGCTACACCTTC. Amino acids: CASSLGQGRDYGYTF.